Below, one T cell receptor beta chain is given with its context. The record originates from a study of technical replicates of blood from several donors. The V gene end was trimmed by 6 bases and the J gene end by 9 bases; junction bases not matched to a gene: 10. This CDR3 region has 14 residues. Germline V CDR1 and CDR2: SNHLY, FYNNEI. Using immunoSEQ multiplex PCR, the repertoire was profiled, and TCRdb retains in-frame clones only, with some absent. The table includes 55,000 to 70,000 clones, about 90% detected once. The clonotype originates from a human donor in good health. Some clones in this sample may be carry-over from other donors' samples. Sequenced input: PBMCs. V gene TRBV2 combines with J gene TRBJ2-4; 8 positions match TRBD1. The CDR3 DNA is TGTGCCAGCAGGGAGGGACAGGTTAAGGTCATTCAGTACTTC. Translating gives CASREGQVKVIQYF.